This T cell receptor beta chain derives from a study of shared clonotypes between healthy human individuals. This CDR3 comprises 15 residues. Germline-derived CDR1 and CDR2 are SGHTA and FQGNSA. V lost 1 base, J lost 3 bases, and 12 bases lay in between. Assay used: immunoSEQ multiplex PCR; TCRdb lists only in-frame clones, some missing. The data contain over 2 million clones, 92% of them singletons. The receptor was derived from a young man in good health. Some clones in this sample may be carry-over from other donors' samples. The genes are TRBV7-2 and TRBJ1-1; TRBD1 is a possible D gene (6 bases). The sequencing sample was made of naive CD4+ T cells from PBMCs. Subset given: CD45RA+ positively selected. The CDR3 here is CASSLGVRGYTEAFF. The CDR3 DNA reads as TGTGCCAGCAGCTTAGGCGTCAGGGGCTACACTGAAGCTTTCTTT.